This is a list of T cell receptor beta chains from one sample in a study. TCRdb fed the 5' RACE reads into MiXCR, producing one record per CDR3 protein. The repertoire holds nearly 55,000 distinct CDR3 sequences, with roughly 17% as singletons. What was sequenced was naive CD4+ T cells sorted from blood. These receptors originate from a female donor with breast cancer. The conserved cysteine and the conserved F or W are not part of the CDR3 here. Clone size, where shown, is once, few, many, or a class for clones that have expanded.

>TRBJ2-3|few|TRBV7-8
ASSLGLRGYTDTQY
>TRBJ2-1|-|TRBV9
ASSVGDRGLGEQF
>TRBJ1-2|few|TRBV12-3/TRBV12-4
ASSSPGTGARGYT
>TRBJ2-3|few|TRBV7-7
ASSSGDGDTQY
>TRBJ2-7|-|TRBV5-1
ASTGADHYEQY
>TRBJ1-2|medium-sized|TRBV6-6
ASSPGPNYGYT
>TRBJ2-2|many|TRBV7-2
ASSASHRDTGELF
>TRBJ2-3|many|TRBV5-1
ASSRGSDTQY
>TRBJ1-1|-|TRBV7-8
ASSLQGAIGTEAF
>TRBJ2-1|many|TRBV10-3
AMAGAGNEQF